One and the same sample provided the 18 T cell receptor beta chains below, sequenced in a study of T cell responses to AZD1222 COVID-19 vaccine. TCRdb's table, derived via immunoSEQ multiplex PCR, lists solely in-frame clones and lacks some. The table shows roughly 200,000 clones, with about 93% occurring only once. The input for sequencing was peripheral blood, taken 28 days after the second dose of the MenACWY control vaccine. These receptors were collected from an adult who received the MenACWY meningococcal vaccine as a control.

The chain links TRBV3-1 (or the pseudogene TRBV3-2) to TRBJ1-1; the D gene is possibly TRBD1 (6 bases). V lost 4 bases and J lost 0, with 9 bases in between. The CDR3 is 14 amino acids. Germline-derived CDR1 and CDR2 are LGHDT and YNNKEL (reference sequence). This CDR3 is CASSRQGMNTEAFF. The CDR3 bases are TGTGCCAGCAGCCGGCAGGGGATGAACACTGAAGCTTTCTTT.

The CDR3 nucleotides are TGTGCCAGCAGTTTCCCGGGACAGGCTACCTACGAGCAGTACTTC. It encodes CASSFPGQATYEQYF. The chain has TRBV6-5 and TRBJ2-7; 8 bases are a match to TRBD1. V dropped 4 bases and J dropped 2; count of bases not matched to a gene: 7. Germline CDR1 and CDR2: MNHEY and SVGAGI. The length of the CDR3 is 15 residues.

The J gene is TRBJ2-1, the V gene TRBV7-6; D gene ambiguous. Trimming took off 1 base at V and 9 bases at J, with 10 bases between the two ends. The germline V gene encodes CDR1 SGHVS and CDR2 FNYEAQ. The CDR3 loop spans 13 amino acids. This CDR3 is CASSLGRLTEQFF. The CDR3, as DNA: TGTGCCAGCAGCTTAGGTAGACTGACTGAGCAGTTCTTC.

This clone was counted a few times. The chain has TRBV30 and TRBJ2-2; unclear D gene. V shed 0 bases and J shed 4 bases, with 12 bases lying between them. This CDR3 comprises 15 residues. Germline-derived CDR1 and CDR2 are GTSNPN and SVGIG (reference sequence). The DNA of the CDR3 is TGTGCCTGGAGTGTACTGCAGGCCAGCACCGGGGAGCTGTTTTTT. It yields the protein CAWSVLQASTGELFF.

Comments on this clone: Other DNA sequences within the sample encode an identical CDR3. DNA for the CDR3: TGTGCCAGCTCCCGGGACAGCAATCAGCCCCAGCATTTT. Translated, it gives CASSRDSNQPQHF. This chain uses TRBV18 with TRBJ1-5; D might be TRBD1 (5 bases). This CDR3 is built from 13 residues. Trimming took 6 bases from V and 1 from J, leaving 7 bases between them. Germline values: CDR1 KGHSH, CDR2 LQKENI.

The DNA for the CDR3 is TGTGCCAGCAGCTTAGACCCTTACAGGGAGACTGAAGCTTTCTTT. Amino acids: CASSLDPYRETEAFF. The genes are TRBV7-9 and TRBJ1-1, with D possibly matching TRBD1 (6 bases). Trimming removed 1 base from V and 5 bases from J, with 14 bases in between. Germline CDR1 is SEHNR and CDR2 is FQNEAQ (reference sequence). The CDR3 spans 15 residues. Using reference TRBV7-9 and TRBJ1-1 for the parts outside the CDR3, the full variable domain is DTGVSQNPRHKITKRGQNVTFRCDPISEHNRLYWYRQTLGQGPEFLTYFQNEAQLEKSRLLSDRFSAERPKGSFSTLEIQRTEQGDSAMYLCASSLDPYRETEAFFGQGTRLTVV.

The rearrangement links TRBV7-9 to TRBJ2-5; 11 bases match TRBD2. CDR3 length: 15 residues. Germline CDR1 SEHNR, CDR2 FQNEAQ (reference sequence). J gave up 4 bases and V 6 bases, and 7 bases lay outside the gene matches. CDR3 region: CASRDGTSGIETQYF. CDR3 DNA sequence: TGTGCCAGCAGAGACGGGACTAGCGGAATAGAGACCCAGTACTTC.

V usage is TRBV19 and J usage is TRBJ2-6; a possible D gene is TRBD1 (6 bases). The V end lost 5 bases, the J end lost 0 bases, and 11 bases lay between the germline ends. The germline gives CDR1 LNHDA, CDR2 SQIVND (reference sequence). This CDR3 has 16 residues. CDR3 in amino acids: CASSARGVSGANVLTF. In nucleotides, the CDR3 is TGTGCCAGTAGTGCCAGGGGCGTCTCTGGGGCCAACGTCCTGACTTTC.

J is TRBJ1-3 and V is TRBV7-9; no clear D gene. V was trimmed by 5 bases and J by 0 bases, leaving 17 bases between them. The CDR3 contains 17 residues. In germline, CDR1 is SEHNR, CDR2 FQNEAQ (reference sequence). The DNA of the CDR3 is TGTGCCAGCAGCCCACCCCTAGGGATAAGCTCTGGAAACACCATATATTTT. It yields the protein CASSPPLGISSGNTIYF.

The rearrangement links TRBV5-1 to TRBJ2-5; 7 nucleotides align to TRBD1. The CDR3 spans 16 residues. V lost 5 bases, J lost 2 bases, and 12 bases stayed unmatched. The germline gives CDR1 SGHRS, CDR2 YFSETQ. CDR3 coding DNA: TGCGCCAGCAGTCCACCGTTTGGGACAGAGCAAGAGACCCAGTACTTC. Protein: CASSPPFGTEQETQYF.

The chain uses TRBV7-8 and TRBJ2-7; 7 positions agree with TRBD1. V shed 5 bases and J 1 base; nucleotides not matched to a gene: 2. The CDR3 is 13 residues long. Germline CDR1 is SGHVS and CDR2 is FQNEAQ. The CDR3 sequence is CASSPGQSYEQYF. The DNA of the CDR3 is TGTGCCAGCAGCCCGGGACAGTCCTACGAGCAGTACTTC. Looking up the rest from reference TRBV7-8 and TRBJ2-7 gives the full variable domain: GAGVSQSPRYKVAKRGQDVALRCDPISGHVSLFWYQQALGQGPEFLTYFQNEAQLDKSGLPSDRFFAERPEGSVSTLKIQRTQQEDSAVYLCASSPGQSYEQYFGPGTRLTVT.

The chain is built from TRBV28 and TRBJ1-2; 7 nucleotides agree with TRBD1. V lost 4 bases to trimming and J lost 8 bases; unmatched junction nucleotides: 7. Looked up from germline, CDR1 is MDHEN and CDR2 is SYDVKM. This CDR3 has 13 residues. The CDR3 DNA is TGTGCCAGCAGTTCCCGGGACAGCGGGGGCTACACCTTC. Amino acids: CASSSRDSGGYTF.

The chain recombines TRBV7-8 with TRBJ1-5, with D hard to call. Trimming cost V 2 bases and J 4 bases, with 9 bases left between them. The CDR3 runs to 14 residues. The germline gives CDR1 SGHVS, CDR2 FQNEAQ. CDR3 in DNA: TGTGCCAGCAGCTTAATAGTAGGTAATCAGCCCCAGCATTTT. Translation: CASSLIVGNQPQHF. Supplemented by reference TRBV7-8 and TRBJ1-5, the full variable domain reads GAGVSQSPRYKVAKRGQDVALRCDPISGHVSLFWYQQALGQGPEFLTYFQNEAQLDKSGLPSDRFFAERPEGSVSTLKIQRTQQEDSAVYLCASSLIVGNQPQHFGDGTRLSIL.

The J gene is TRBJ2-5, the V gene TRBV6-5; 8 nucleotides align to TRBD2. CDR3 length: 15 amino acids. Germline loops: CDR1 MNHEY, CDR2 SVGAGI. V shed 6 bases and J 1 base; nucleotides not matched to a gene: 7. In DNA, the CDR3 is TGTGCCAGCAGCTCGGGACTAGGGGTCCAAGAGACCCAGTACTTC. This translates into CASSSGLGVQETQYF.

The V and J genes are TRBV6-5 and TRBJ1-5, with a tentative D call TRBD1 (6 bases). There are 15 residues in the CDR3. From germline, CDR1 is MNHEY and CDR2 SVGAGI. V shed 0 bases and J shed 6 bases, with 12 bases lying between them. In nucleotides, the CDR3 is TGTGCCAGCAGTTACTCCGGGGGCTTGGGTCAGCCCCAGCATTTT. Translating gives CASSYSGGLGQPQHF.

This clone occurred once. The chain employs TRBV18 and TRBJ1-1; D ambiguous. Germline CDR1 and CDR2: KGHSH and LQKENI. Trimming pared 2 bases from V and 1 base from J, leaving 8 bases between. The CDR3 length is 14 residues. The CDR3 here is CASSPALENTEAFF. CDR3 bases: TGTGCCAGCTCACCAGCCCTGGAGAACACTGAAGCTTTCTTT.

This clone was recorded only once. The chain has TRBV2 and TRBJ1-1; 7 bases line up with TRBD1. Germline V gene sequence: CDR1 SNHLY, CDR2 FYNNEI. Losses at the gene ends were 5 bases for V and 5 bases for J; bases not matched to a gene: 5. The CDR3 length is 13 residues. The DNA of the CDR3 is TGTGCCAGCAGTAGACAGGGTCCTACTGAAGCTTTCTTT. Translated, it gives CASSRQGPTEAFF.

The chain employs TRBV7-8 and TRBJ1-3; D is ambiguous. The CDR3 runs 14 residues. V lost 0 bases to trimming and J lost 2 bases, with 5 bases between them. Germline CDR1 reads SGHVS; CDR2 reads FQNEAQ. The CDR3 is CASSLAGPGNTIYF. CDR3 nucleotide sequence: TGTGCCAGCAGCTTAGCAGGGCCTGGAAACACCATATATTTT.